A selection of T cell receptor beta chains follows, all from one sample in a study of cytotoxic CD8 clonotypes in ibrutinib-treated CLL. Sequencing was performed with immunoSEQ multiplex PCR; in TCRdb, only in-frame clones are kept and a portion is missing. The sample consists of fewer than 90,000 clones, about two thirds of them appearing once. The specimen was PBMCs, collected after 12 months of ibrutinib treatment. The origin of the receptors is a human donor with chronic lymphocytic leukemia. CDR3s include the opening cysteine and the closing phenylalanine or tryptophan. D genes are given only for firm matches. Clone size, where shown, is once, few, many, or a class for clones that have expanded.

d_gene,len,v_gene,abundance,j_gene,CDR3aa,CDR3nt
NA,15,TRBV6-5,NA,TRBJ1-3,CASSGLGGVENTIYF,TGTGCCAGCAGTGGACTGGGGGGAGTAGAAAACACCATATATTTT
NA,12,TRBV6-5,NA,TRBJ2-7,CASSYPRVAQYF,TGTGCCAGCAGTTACCCGAGGGTCGCGCAGTACTTC
NA,14,TRBV4-3,NA,TRBJ1-1,CASSQVVGIGEAFF,TGCGCCAGCAGCCAAGTGGTGGGGATCGGTGAAGCTTTCTTT
NA,15,TRBV11-2,NA,TRBJ1-6,CASSRMGADNSPLHF,TGTGCCAGCAGCCGAATGGGGGCGGATAATTCACCCCTCCACTTT
NA,13,TRBV7-9,NA,TRBJ2-7,CASSPSLSNEQYF,TGTGCCAGCAGTCCTAGCCTATCCAACGAGCAGTACTTC
NA,11,TRBV5-1,NA,TRBJ1-2,CASSWGDKYTF,TGCGCCAGCAGCTGGGGGGACAAATACACCTTC
TRBD1,15,TRBV19,NA,TRBJ2-1,CASSRRQGAYNEQFF,TGTGCCAGTAGTCGCAGGCAGGGGGCTTACAATGAGCAGTTCTTC
TRBD1,16,TRBV18,NA,TRBJ2-1,CASSQRDRVTYNEQFF,TGTGCCAGCTCACAAAGGGACAGGGTGACCTACAATGAGCAGTTCTTC
NA,13,TRBV6-4,few,TRBJ2-2,CASSDSGTGELFF,TGTGCCAGCAGTGACTCTGGCACCGGGGAGCTGTTTTTT
TRBD1,13,TRBV6-5,NA,TRBJ2-7,CASSRDRAYEQYF,TGTGCCAGCAGCCGGGACAGGGCCTACGAGCAGTACTTC
NA,13,TRBV7-8,once,TRBJ2-3,CASIRSSTDTQYF,TGTGCCAGCATTCGAAGTAGCACAGATACGCAGTATTTT
NA,17,TRBV5-5,NA,TRBJ1-2,CASSLRGTVLTNYGYTF,TGTGCCAGCAGCCTTAGGGGGACCGTATTAACTAACTATGGCTACACCTTC
NA,13,TRBV7-6,NA,TRBJ1-4,CASSQDRNEKLFF,TGTGCCAGCAGCCAGGACAGAAACGAAAAACTGTTTTTT
TRBD1,15,TRBV7-9,NA,TRBJ1-1,CASSPWDSKNTEAFF,TGTGCCAGCAGCCCGTGGGACAGCAAGAACACTGAAGCTTTCTTT
NA,15,TRBV6-5,NA,TRBJ2-2,CASTLKSWGTGELFF,TGTGCCAGCACCCTAAAATCGTGGGGTACCGGGGAGCTGTTTTTT
TRBD1,13,TRBV7-3,NA,TRBJ2-7,CASSSQTGLEQYF,TGTGCCAGCAGCTCTCAGACAGGGCTAGAGCAGTACTTC
NA,15,TRBV7-2,NA,TRBJ2-7,CASSYRGAYSYEQYF,TGTGCCAGCAGCTATAGGGGCGCGTACTCCTACGAGCAGTACTTC
TRBD2,14,TRBV10-2,NA,TRBJ2-7,CASSGLADPYEQYF,TGCGCCAGCAGTGGACTAGCGGACCCATACGAGCAGTACTTC
NA,13,TRBV4-2,few,TRBJ1-2,CASSQGRFDGYTF,TGTGCCAGCAGCCAAGGTCGATTTGATGGCTACACCTTC
TRBD1,14,TRBV18,NA,TRBJ2-7,CASSPDRGLLVQYF,TGTGCCAGCTCCCCGGACAGGGGGCTTTTGGTGCAGTACTTC
NA,15,TRBV13,NA,TRBJ1-2,CASSQTREANYGYTF,TGTGCCAGCAGCCAAACCAGGGAAGCTAACTATGGCTACACCTTC
NA,11,TRBV10-3,NA,TRBJ2-1,CAISSNNEQFF,TGTGCCATCAGTTCAAACAATGAGCAGTTCTTC
TRBD2,13,TRBV28,NA,TRBJ2-7,CASSRGVGYEQYF,TGTGCCAGCAGTCGGGGGGTAGGCTACGAGCAGTACTTC
NA,13,TRBV11-2,once,TRBJ2-2,CASSPVVAGELFF,TGTGCCAGCAGCCCAGTAGTGGCCGGGGAGCTGTTTTTT
NA,14,TRBV10-2,NA,TRBJ1-2,CASSLDPSGVGYTF,TGCGCCAGCAGTTTAGACCCTTCTGGGGTAGGCTACACCTTC
NA,13,TRBV7-9,NA,TRBJ1-2,CASSLAQGYGYTF,TGTGCCAGCAGCTTAGCACAGGGTTACGGCTACACCTTC
NA,15,TRBV11-2,NA,TRBJ2-7,CASSINPAQVFEQYF,TGTGCCAGCAGCATCAACCCGGCACAGGTCTTCGAGCAGTACTTC
TRBD1,14,TRBV29-1,few,TRBJ1-1,CSVTGGWDYTEAFF,TGCAGCGTGACAGGGGGCTGGGATTACACTGAAGCTTTCTTT
TRBD1,15,TRBV6-1,NA,TRBJ1-1,CASSFRQGAGTEAFF,TGTGCCAGCAGTTTTCGACAGGGGGCAGGGACTGAAGCTTTCTTT
TRBD1,15,TRBV10-1,NA,TRBJ2-5,CASSDPGQGKETQYF,TGCGCCAGCAGTGATCCGGGACAGGGGAAAGAGACCCAGTACTTC